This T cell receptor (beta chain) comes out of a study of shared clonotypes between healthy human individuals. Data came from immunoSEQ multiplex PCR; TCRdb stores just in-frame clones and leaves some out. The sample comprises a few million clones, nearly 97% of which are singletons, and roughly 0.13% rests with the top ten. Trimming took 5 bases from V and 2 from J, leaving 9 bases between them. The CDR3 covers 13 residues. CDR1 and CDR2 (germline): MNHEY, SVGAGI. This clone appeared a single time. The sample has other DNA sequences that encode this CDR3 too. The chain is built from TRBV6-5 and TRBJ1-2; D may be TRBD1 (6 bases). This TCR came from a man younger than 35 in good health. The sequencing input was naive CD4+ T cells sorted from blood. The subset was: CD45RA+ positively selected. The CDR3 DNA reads TGTGCCAGCAGTCGAGGACAGAACTATGGCTACACCTTC. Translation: CASSRGQNYGYTF.